This TCR beta chain is drawn from a study of neurological immune-mediated disorders. General study findings and limits: Healthy controls had more TCR clonal expansion than multiple sclerosis, which showed the least, whereas HTLV-1-associated myelopathy showed the most.

At least ten counts were recorded for this clonotype. Its antigen remains unidentified. PBMCs numbering 2 million and stored at -80 C yielded the unsorted libraries. MiXCR, applied by TCRdb to the 5' RACE reads, yields one record per CDR3 protein. The table records 60,000 or so distinct CDR3 sequences, approximately 10% of them present only once. The V and J ends lost 2 bases and 7 bases, in that order; junction bases with no gene match: 4. This CDR3 comprises 14 residues. Germline V gives CDR1 SGHKS, CDR2 YYEKEE (reference sequence). The source material was PBMCs. This receptor was obtained from a man in his 60s in good health. The chain recombines TRBV5-5 with TRBJ2-2; 8 nucleotides match TRBD2. The CDR3 region is CASSFSGTSGELFF. CDR3 nucleotide sequence: TGTGCCAGCAGCTTCAGCGGGACTAGCGGGGAGCTGTTTTTT.